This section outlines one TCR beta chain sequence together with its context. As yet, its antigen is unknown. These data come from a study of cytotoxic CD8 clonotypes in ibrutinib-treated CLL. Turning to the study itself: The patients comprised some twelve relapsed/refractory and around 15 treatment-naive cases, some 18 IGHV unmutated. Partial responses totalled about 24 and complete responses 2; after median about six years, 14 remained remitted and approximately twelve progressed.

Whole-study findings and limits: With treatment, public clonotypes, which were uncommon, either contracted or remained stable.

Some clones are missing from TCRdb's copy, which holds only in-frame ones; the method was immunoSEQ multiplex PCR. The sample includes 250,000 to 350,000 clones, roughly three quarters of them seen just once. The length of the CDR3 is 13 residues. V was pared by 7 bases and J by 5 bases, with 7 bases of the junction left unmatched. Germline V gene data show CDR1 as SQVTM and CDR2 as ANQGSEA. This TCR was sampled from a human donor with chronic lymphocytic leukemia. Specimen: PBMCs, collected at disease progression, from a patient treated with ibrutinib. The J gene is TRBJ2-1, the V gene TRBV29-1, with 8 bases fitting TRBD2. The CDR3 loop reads CSGRGGRDNEQFF. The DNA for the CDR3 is TGCAGCGGACGGGGGGGCCGTGACAATGAGCAGTTCTTC.